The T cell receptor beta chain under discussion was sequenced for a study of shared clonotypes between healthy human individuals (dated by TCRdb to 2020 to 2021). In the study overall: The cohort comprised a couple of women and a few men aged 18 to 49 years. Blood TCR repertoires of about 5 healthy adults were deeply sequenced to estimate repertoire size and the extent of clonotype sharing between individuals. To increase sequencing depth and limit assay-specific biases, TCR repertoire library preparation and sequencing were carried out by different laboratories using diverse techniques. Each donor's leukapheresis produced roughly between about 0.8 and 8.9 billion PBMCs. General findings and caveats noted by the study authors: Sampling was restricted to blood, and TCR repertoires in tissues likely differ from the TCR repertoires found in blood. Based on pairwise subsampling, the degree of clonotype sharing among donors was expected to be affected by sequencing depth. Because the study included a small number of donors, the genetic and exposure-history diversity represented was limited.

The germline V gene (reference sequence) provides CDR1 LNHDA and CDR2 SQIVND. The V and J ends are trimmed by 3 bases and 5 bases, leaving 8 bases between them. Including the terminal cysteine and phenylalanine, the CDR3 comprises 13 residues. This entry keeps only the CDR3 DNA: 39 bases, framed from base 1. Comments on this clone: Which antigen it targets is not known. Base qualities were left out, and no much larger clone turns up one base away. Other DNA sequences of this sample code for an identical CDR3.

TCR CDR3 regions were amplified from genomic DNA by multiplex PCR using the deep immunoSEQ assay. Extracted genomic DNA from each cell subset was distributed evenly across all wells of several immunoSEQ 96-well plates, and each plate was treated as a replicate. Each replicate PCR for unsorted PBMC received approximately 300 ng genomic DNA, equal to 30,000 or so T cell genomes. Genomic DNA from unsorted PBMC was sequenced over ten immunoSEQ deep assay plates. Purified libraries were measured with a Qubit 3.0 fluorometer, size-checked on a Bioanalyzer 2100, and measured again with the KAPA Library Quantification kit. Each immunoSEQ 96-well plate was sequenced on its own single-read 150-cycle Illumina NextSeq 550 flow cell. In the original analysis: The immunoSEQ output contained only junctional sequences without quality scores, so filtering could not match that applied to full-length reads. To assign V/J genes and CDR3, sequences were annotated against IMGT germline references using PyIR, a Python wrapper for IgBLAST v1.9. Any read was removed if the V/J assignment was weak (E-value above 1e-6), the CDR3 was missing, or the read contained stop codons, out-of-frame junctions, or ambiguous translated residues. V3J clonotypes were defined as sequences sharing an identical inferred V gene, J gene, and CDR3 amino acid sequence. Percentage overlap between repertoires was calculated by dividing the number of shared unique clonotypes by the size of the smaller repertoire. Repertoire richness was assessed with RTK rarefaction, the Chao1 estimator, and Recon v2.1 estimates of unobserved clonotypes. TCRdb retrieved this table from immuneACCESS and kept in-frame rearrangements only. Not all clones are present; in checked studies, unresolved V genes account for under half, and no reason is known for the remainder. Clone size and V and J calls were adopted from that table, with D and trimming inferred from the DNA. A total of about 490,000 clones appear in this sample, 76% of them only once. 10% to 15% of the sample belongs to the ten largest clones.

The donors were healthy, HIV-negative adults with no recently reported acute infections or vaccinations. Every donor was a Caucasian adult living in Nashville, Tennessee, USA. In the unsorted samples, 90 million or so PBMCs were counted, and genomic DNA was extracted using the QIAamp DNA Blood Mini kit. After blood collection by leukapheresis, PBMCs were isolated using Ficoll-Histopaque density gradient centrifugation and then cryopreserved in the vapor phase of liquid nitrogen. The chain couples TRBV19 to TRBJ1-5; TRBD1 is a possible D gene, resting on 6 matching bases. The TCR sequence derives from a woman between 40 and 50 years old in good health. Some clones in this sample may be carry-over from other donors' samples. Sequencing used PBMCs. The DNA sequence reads TGTGCCAGTAGTATCGGGGGCTATCAGCCCCAGCATTTT. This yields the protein CASSIGGYQPQHF.